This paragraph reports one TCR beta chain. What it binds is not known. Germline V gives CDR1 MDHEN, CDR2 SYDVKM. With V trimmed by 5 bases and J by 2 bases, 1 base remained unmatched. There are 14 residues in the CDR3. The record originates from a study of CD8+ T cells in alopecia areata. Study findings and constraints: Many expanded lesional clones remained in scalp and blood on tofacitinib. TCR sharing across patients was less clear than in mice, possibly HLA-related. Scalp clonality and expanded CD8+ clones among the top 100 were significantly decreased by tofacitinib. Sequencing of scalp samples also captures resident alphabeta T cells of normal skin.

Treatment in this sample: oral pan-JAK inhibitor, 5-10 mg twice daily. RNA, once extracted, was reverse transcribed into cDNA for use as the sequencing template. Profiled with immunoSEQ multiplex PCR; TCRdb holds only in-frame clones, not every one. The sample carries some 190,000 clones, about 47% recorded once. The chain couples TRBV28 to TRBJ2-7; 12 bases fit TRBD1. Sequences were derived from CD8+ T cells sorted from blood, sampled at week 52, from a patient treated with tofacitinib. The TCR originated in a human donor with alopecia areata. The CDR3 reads CASSRDRGPYEQYF. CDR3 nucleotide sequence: TGTGCCAGCAGTCGGGACAGGGGGCCCTACGAGCAGTACTTC.